The sequence of this T cell receptor beta chain was determined in a study of shared clonotypes between healthy human individuals. Study-level background: For every donor, three CD4 naive, three CD4 memory, two CD8 naive and one CD8 memory plates were used.

The DNA input per sorted-subset replicate PCR was roughly 180 ng, corresponding to 25,000 to 30,000 T cell genomes. The repertoire was sequenced with immunoSEQ multiplex PCR; TCRdb's copy has only in-frame clones and lacks some. The sample lists roughly 2,000,000 clones, approximately 95% seen once, with 1.2% in the top ten. The V gene lost 1 base and the J gene lost 1 base, with 7 bases spanning the gap. The CDR3 sequence is 13 residues long. Germline CDR1 is GTSNPN and CDR2 is SVGIG (reference sequence). Positive CCR7 selection of CD45RO-negative cells yielded the naive CD8 cells, and terminally differentiated effector memory CD45RA+ cells were excluded.

This clonotype was obtained from a man between 18 and 35 years old in good health. This chain uses TRBV30 with TRBJ2-5; D remains unclear. Sequenced material: naive CD8+ T cells sorted from blood. The CDR3 nucleotides read TGTGCCTGGAGTGATGGGTTCCAAGAGACCCAGTACTTC. Its translation: CAWSDGFQETQYF.